These 8 T cell receptor beta chains originate from one sample sequenced in a study of T cell repertoires in cytomegalovirus infection. TCRdb called the reads again in MiXCR, with one record for every CDR3 protein. The sample shows fewer than 650,000 distinct CDR3 sequences, just under 40% of them seen only once. For these TCRs, the target antigens are not known. Sequenced material: cultured PBMCs, taken from culture after CMV antigen stimulation. The receptor source for this set is a human donor in good health (CMV status not recorded). Some clones in this sample may be carry-over from other donors' samples.

The chain links TRBV19 to TRBJ1-5; D might be TRBD1 (5 bases). Between the trimmed V and J ends, which lost 7 bases and 9 bases, there was a span of 19 bases. The CDR3 extends over 14 amino acids. CDR1 is LNHDA, CDR2 SQIVND, per germline (reference sequence). The CDR3: CASTPGGTERPQHF. CDR3 nucleotides: TGTGCCAGTACCCCCGGGGGGACGGAGAGGCCCCAGCATTTT.

The table lists this clonotype with a few counts. V gene TRBV12-3 or TRBV12-4 combines with J gene TRBJ1-4, with D possibly TRBD1 on 5 matching bases. The CDR3 consists of 13 residues. Between the trimmed V and J ends, which lost 8 bases and 4 bases, there was a span of 11 bases. Written as DNA, the CDR3 is TGTGCCAGCTCCATGGGGCTTAATGAAAAACTGTTTTTT. This translates into CASSMGLNEKLFF.

The sample holds a few counts of this clonotype. The V call is TRBV7-2, the J call TRBJ2-5; 7 nucleotides agree with TRBD1. The V segment lost 5 bases and the J segment 2 bases; nucleotides outside the gene matches: 11. The germline V gene encodes CDR1 SGHTA and CDR2 FQGNSA. This CDR3 spans 16 amino acids. For the CDR3, the DNA is TGTGCCAGCAGCGCCTGGGACAGCCGATCTCAAGAGACCCAGTACTTC. It yields the protein CASSAWDSRSQETQYF. Looking up the rest from reference TRBV7-2 and TRBJ2-5 gives the full variable domain: GAGVSQSPSNKVTEKGKDVELRCDPISGHTALYWYRQSLGQGLEFLIYFQGNSAPDKSGLPSDRFSAERTGGSVSTLTIQRTQQEDSAVYLCASSAWDSRSQETQYFGPGTRLLVL.

The genes are TRBV6-1 and TRBJ1-5, with TRBD1 as a possible D gene (5 bases). Looked up from germline, CDR1 is MNHNS and CDR2 is SASEGT. The CDR3 runs 15 residues. The V and J ends lost 4 bases and 3 bases respectively, with 13 bases between them. CDR3 bases: TGTGCCAGCAGTGGGGTTAGAGGGGACAATCAGCCCCAGCATTTT. Translation: CASSGVRGDNQPQHF.

This chain links TRBV3-1 with TRBJ2-7, with 11 nucleotides matching TRBD2. Germline CDR1 and CDR2: LGHDT and YNNKEL (reference sequence). The CDR3 sequence is 13 residues long. The J segment lost 4 bases and the V segment lost 6 bases, leaving 2 bases of the junction unmatched. Here the CDR3 reads CASRLAGEYEQYF. CDR3 nucleotides: TGTGCCAGCAGACTAGCGGGGGAGTACGAGCAGTACTTC.

V gene TRBV25-1 combines with J gene TRBJ1-1; the D gene is possibly TRBD1 (5 bases). The CDR3 spans 13 residues. Germline CDR1 MGHDK, CDR2 SYGVNS. V lost 5 bases and J 1 base, leaving 8 bases between the germline ends. This CDR3 is CASSHRTNTEAFF. The CDR3 region has the DNA TGTGCCAGCAGTCACAGGACGAACACTGAAGCTTTCTTT.

V is TRBV19 and J is TRBJ1-1; 7 positions agree with TRBD1. V dropped 6 bases and J dropped 5; count of bases not matched to a gene: 9. The CDR3 covers 14 residues. Germline V CDR1 and CDR2: LNHDA, SQIVND (reference sequence). The CDR3 loop is CASRRGGKVTEAFF. CDR3 bases: TGTGCCAGTAGAAGAGGGGGCAAAGTGACTGAAGCTTTCTTT. Using reference TRBV19 and TRBJ1-1 for the parts outside the CDR3, the full variable domain is DGGITQSPKYLFRKEGQNVTLSCEQNLNHDAMYWYRQDPGQGLRLIYYSQIVNDFQKGDIAEGYSVSREKKESFPLTVTSAQKNPTAFYLCASRRGGKVTEAFFGQGTRLTVV.

The chain employs TRBV19 and TRBJ2-1, with no clear D. CDR1 LNHDA and CDR2 SQIVND come from the germline V gene (reference sequence). Trimming took off 7 bases at V and 3 bases at J, with 7 bases between the two ends. The CDR3 runs to 12 residues. CDR3 bases: TGTGCCAGTACGGGCAACTACAATGAGCAGTTCTTC. It specifies CASTGNYNEQFF.